A selection of T cell receptor beta chains follows, all from one sample in a study of blood T cell repertoires in COVID-19. The repertoire was sequenced with immunoSEQ multiplex PCR; TCRdb's copy has only in-frame clones and lacks some. The sample has about 310,000 clones, roughly 91% seen once. The sample comprised peripheral blood. The origin of the receptors is a man in his fifties or sixties with active or convalescent COVID-19. Both conserved end residues are part of each CDR3. Fields, in order: J gene, V gene, CDR3 protein.

j_gene: TRBJ1-3; v_gene: TRBV7-2; CDR3aa: CASRPTGNGNTIYF
j_gene: TRBJ2-2; v_gene: TRBV2; CDR3aa: CASNVQGTGELFF
j_gene: TRBJ2-5; v_gene: TRBV28; CDR3aa: CASSRGLDSQETQYF
j_gene: TRBJ1-2; v_gene: TRBV5-4; CDR3aa: CASSLEGLDGYTF
j_gene: TRBJ2-7; v_gene: TRBV28; CDR3aa: CASSAGTSGSYEQYF
j_gene: TRBJ2-1; v_gene: TRBV11-2; CDR3aa: CASSQGLAYNEQFF
j_gene: TRBJ1-1; v_gene: TRBV6-2/TRBV6-3; CDR3aa: CASSYGGGGSNTEAFF
j_gene: TRBJ1-3; v_gene: TRBV24-1; CDR3aa: CATSDPQGKGNTIYF
j_gene: TRBJ1-1; v_gene: TRBV6-1; CDR3aa: CASSELGRGTEAFF
j_gene: TRBJ2-3; v_gene: TRBV2; CDR3aa: CASSLGQTTDTQYF
j_gene: TRBJ1-2; v_gene: TRBV7-2; CDR3aa: CASSPLQGVGGYTF
j_gene: TRBJ1-3; v_gene: TRBV5-6; CDR3aa: CASSRDRATGNTIYF
j_gene: TRBJ2-3; v_gene: TRBV2; CDR3aa: CASNLLGEGADTQYF
j_gene: TRBJ2-2; v_gene: TRBV7-2; CDR3aa: CASRAGGGTGELFF
j_gene: TRBJ2-2; v_gene: TRBV20-1; CDR3aa: CSASRTANTGELFF
j_gene: TRBJ2-2; v_gene: TRBV19; CDR3aa: CASTPGQGWYTGELFF
j_gene: TRBJ2-6; v_gene: TRBV15; CDR3aa: CATSKSKGAPGANVLTF
j_gene: TRBJ1-1; v_gene: TRBV14; CDR3aa: CASSQVQDRDKAFF
j_gene: TRBJ2-3; v_gene: TRBV5-1; CDR3aa: CASTNRGSSTDTQYF
j_gene: TRBJ2-1; v_gene: TRBV7-2; CDR3aa: CASSLGWAHQFF
j_gene: TRBJ2-2; v_gene: TRBV6-5; CDR3aa: CASSRDRGRELFF
j_gene: TRBJ2-1; v_gene: TRBV5-1; CDR3aa: CASSLGLLAGIYNEQFF
j_gene: TRBJ2-3; v_gene: TRBV5-1; CDR3aa: CASSSTGGNTDTQYF
j_gene: TRBJ1-4; v_gene: TRBV7-8; CDR3aa: CASRQGTNEKLFF
j_gene: TRBJ2-7; v_gene: TRBV6-2/TRBV6-3; CDR3aa: CASSYRDRGYEQYF
j_gene: TRBJ1-2; v_gene: TRBV15; CDR3aa: CATSASVGSGGYTF
j_gene: TRBJ1-6; v_gene: TRBV18; CDR3aa: CASSPLTGVNSPLHF
j_gene: TRBJ1-1; v_gene: TRBV3-1/TRBV3-2; CDR3aa: CASSQNTGVNTEAFF
j_gene: TRBJ2-3; v_gene: TRBV27; CDR3aa: CASSKSGRGTDTQYF
j_gene: TRBJ2-3; v_gene: TRBV28; CDR3aa: CASMWRRLYTQYF